A single sample gave rise to the 2 T cell receptor beta chains below, sequenced in a study of T cells after posttransplantation cyclophosphamide. Only in-frame clones appear in the TCRdb table, and some are missing; sequencing was by immunoSEQ multiplex PCR. Listed for the sample are around 35,000 clones, none seen a single time. Sequenced: PBMCs. These receptors originate from a young man in good health and a related stem cell transplant donor.

This clone was seen ten or more times. The V and J genes are TRBV9 and TRBJ1-3; D gene ambiguous. Germline lookup yields CDR1 SGDLS and CDR2 YYNGEE. The CDR3 covers 15 residues. V was cut by 4 bases and J by 5 bases, with 16 bases left in between. The CDR3, as DNA: TGTGCCAGCAGCTCCCGTGCCAGTTGGCGAAACACCATATATTTT. Translation: CASSSRASWRNTIYF.

The sample holds many counts of this clone. The chain carries TRBV5-1 and TRBJ2-7; D is perhaps TRBD2 (5 bases). V lost 4 bases, J lost 1 base, and 9 bases lay in between. Germline V gene data show CDR1 as SGHRS and CDR2 as YFSETQ. The CDR3 totals 13 residues. The CDR3 is CASSTGVSYEQYF. The CDR3 DNA sequence: TGCGCCAGCAGCACCGGGGTTTCCTACGAGCAGTACTTC.